This is a list of T cell receptor beta chains from one sample in a study of human T cells and chemical hapten exposure. TCRdb passed the RACE reads through MiXCR, listing each CDR3 protein once. The sample lists about 90,000 distinct CDR3 sequences, around 9.9% occurring once. The sample in question was whole blood, obtained in connection with sensitization to the hapten diphenylcyclopropenone (DPC). The receptors stem from a woman between 25 and 40 years old with alopecia areata. Some clones in this sample may be carry-over from other donors' samples. Each CDR3 is given with its conserved first and last residue. Each record gives: J gene, D gene, clone size, V gene, CDR3 DNA, CDR3 protein. A D gene is named only where the DNA matches it firmly. Rows may omit the clone size; those that give it use once, few, many or a size class.

J gene: TRBJ2-2; D gene: TRBD1; clone size: .; V gene: TRBV20-1; CDR3 DNA: TGCAGTGCTCTAGGGGGCCCCGGGGAGCTGTTTTTT; CDR3 protein: CSALGGPGELFF
J gene: TRBJ1-5; D gene: TRBD1; clone size: many; V gene: TRBV4-1; CDR3 DNA: TGCGCCAGCAGCCTACAGGGGGTAAGCAATCAGCCCCAGCATTTT; CDR3 protein: CASSLQGVSNQPQHF
J gene: TRBJ2-7; D gene: TRBD2; clone size: many; V gene: TRBV27; CDR3 DNA: TGTGCCAGCAGTTGGACTAGCGGATCCTACGAGCAGTACTTC; CDR3 protein: CASSWTSGSYEQYF
J gene: TRBJ1-2; D gene: .; clone size: .; V gene: TRBV6-5; CDR3 DNA: TGTGCCAGCAGTTCCCTCCGGGCCCACTATGGCTACACCTTC; CDR3 protein: CASSSLRAHYGYTF
J gene: TRBJ2-7; D gene: .; clone size: few; V gene: TRBV6-2/TRBV6-3; CDR3 DNA: TGTGCCAGCAGTAATGCTCGCGAGCAGTACTTC; CDR3 protein: CASSNAREQYF
J gene: TRBJ2-3; D gene: TRBD1; clone size: many; V gene: TRBV24-1; CDR3 DNA: TGTGCCACCAGTGGGGCTAGGGCAGGGGGCTACAGCACAGATACGCAGTATTTT; CDR3 protein: CATSGARAGGYSTDTQYF
J gene: TRBJ2-3; D gene: .; clone size: many; V gene: TRBV29-1; CDR3 DNA: TGCAGCGTTGGAAGCATTAGCACAGATACGCAGTATTTT; CDR3 protein: CSVGSISTDTQYF
J gene: TRBJ2-3; D gene: .; clone size: few; V gene: TRBV15; CDR3 DNA: TGTGCCACCAGCAGGAAAACTACCACAGATACGCAGTATTTT; CDR3 protein: CATSRKTTTDTQYF
J gene: TRBJ2-7; D gene: .; clone size: .; V gene: TRBV30; CDR3 DNA: TGTGCCTGGACCACGGCAGGGGGGTCATACGAGCAGTACTTC; CDR3 protein: CAWTTAGGSYEQYF
J gene: TRBJ2-2; D gene: TRBD1; clone size: many; V gene: TRBV6-5; CDR3 DNA: TGTGCCAGCAGTTTACGACAGGGGGAGGACGGGGAGCTGTTTTTT; CDR3 protein: CASSLRQGEDGELFF
J gene: TRBJ1-5; D gene: .; clone size: many; V gene: TRBV6-6; CDR3 DNA: TGTGCCAGCACCCTTCAGGGTTCTCAGCCCCAGCATTTT; CDR3 protein: CASTLQGSQPQHF
J gene: TRBJ2-1; D gene: .; clone size: many; V gene: TRBV27; CDR3 DNA: TGTGCCAGCAGTATTCACGGGGGAAGATCTGATGAGCAGTTCTTC; CDR3 protein: CASSIHGGRSDEQFF
J gene: TRBJ1-6; D gene: TRBD1; clone size: many; V gene: TRBV20-1; CDR3 DNA: TGCAGTGCTCTGAGAGGGGACAGGGACAATTCACCCCTCCACTTT; CDR3 protein: CSALRGDRDNSPLHF
J gene: TRBJ1-2; D gene: .; clone size: few; V gene: TRBV20-1; CDR3 DNA: TGCAGTGCTAGGGTCTCCGGGACGGAATCTAACTATGGCTACACCTTC; CDR3 protein: CSARVSGTESNYGYTF
J gene: TRBJ2-6; D gene: .; clone size: many; V gene: TRBV5-1; CDR3 DNA: TGCGCCAGCAGGCAGACCTCTGGGGCCAACGTCCTGACTTTC; CDR3 protein: CASRQTSGANVLTF
J gene: TRBJ1-1; D gene: .; clone size: .; V gene: TRBV25-1; CDR3 DNA: TGTGCCAGCAGTACCCGGACCGATGAAGCTTTCTTT; CDR3 protein: CASSTRTDEAFF
J gene: TRBJ2-1; D gene: .; clone size: many; V gene: TRBV19; CDR3 DNA: TGTGCCAGTTCTAGGACCCTGGGGTCCTACAATGAGCAGTTCTTC; CDR3 protein: CASSRTLGSYNEQFF
J gene: TRBJ1-1; D gene: TRBD1; clone size: .; V gene: TRBV2; CDR3 DNA: TGTGCCAGCACCCCCGCTGACAGGGCTTCTGAAGCTTTCTTT; CDR3 protein: CASTPADRASEAFF
J gene: TRBJ2-5; D gene: TRBD1; clone size: many; V gene: TRBV9; CDR3 DNA: TGTGCCAGCAGACAGGGACAGGGGGCTTTGGAGACCCAGTACTTC; CDR3 protein: CASRQGQGALETQYF
J gene: TRBJ2-2; D gene: TRBD2; clone size: .; V gene: TRBV29-1; CDR3 DNA: TGCAGCGTTGGTCGCGCGGGAGGGGTCACCGGGGAGCTGTTTTTT; CDR3 protein: CSVGRAGGVTGELFF
J gene: TRBJ1-4; D gene: .; clone size: .; V gene: TRBV15; CDR3 DNA: TGTGCCACCAGCTGGGGGTCTACTAATGAAAAACTGTTTTTT; CDR3 protein: CATSWGSTNEKLFF
J gene: TRBJ1-2; D gene: TRBD1; clone size: many; V gene: TRBV28; CDR3 DNA: TGTGCCAGCAGTACTAATACGGGACAGGGACGAGACTATGGCTACACCTTC; CDR3 protein: CASSTNTGQGRDYGYTF
J gene: TRBJ2-7; D gene: .; clone size: many; V gene: TRBV21-1; CDR3 DNA: TGTGCCAGCAGCAACGGGACAGGGTTAACCTACGAGCAGTACTTC; CDR3 protein: CASSNGTGLTYEQYF
J gene: TRBJ2-7; D gene: .; clone size: few; V gene: TRBV10-3; CDR3 DNA: TGTGCCGCGGGGAGGAACCCCCCCTACGAGCAGTACTTC; CDR3 protein: CAAGRNPPYEQYF
J gene: TRBJ2-3; D gene: TRBD1; clone size: few; V gene: TRBV5-1; CDR3 DNA: TGCGCCAGCAGGGGACAGAGTAGCACAGATACGCAGTATTTT; CDR3 protein: CASRGQSSTDTQYF
J gene: TRBJ2-2; D gene: .; clone size: .; V gene: TRBV2; CDR3 DNA: TGTGCCAGCAGGGGCCAGACGAACACCGGGGAGCTGTTTTTT; CDR3 protein: CASRGQTNTGELFF
J gene: TRBJ2-1; D gene: .; clone size: many; V gene: TRBV7-2; CDR3 DNA: TGTGCCAGCAGCTTAGAGTTGACTACAAATGAGCAGTTCTTC; CDR3 protein: CASSLELTTNEQFF
J gene: TRBJ2-3; D gene: TRBD2; clone size: .; V gene: TRBV12-3/TRBV12-4; CDR3 DNA: TGTGCCAGCAGACTAGCGGGAGTCGGCACGCAGTATTTT; CDR3 protein: CASRLAGVGTQYF
J gene: TRBJ2-6; D gene: .; clone size: .; V gene: TRBV7-8; CDR3 DNA: TGTGCCAGCAGCTTAGGAACTTTCTCTGGGGCCAACGTCCTGACTTTC; CDR3 protein: CASSLGTFSGANVLTF
J gene: TRBJ1-1; D gene: .; clone size: medium-sized; V gene: TRBV7-6; CDR3 DNA: TGTGCCAGCAGCTTACAGGGGAACACTGAAGCTTTCTTT; CDR3 protein: CASSLQGNTEAFF
J gene: TRBJ1-3; D gene: TRBD1; clone size: many; V gene: TRBV4-1; CDR3 DNA: TGCGCCAGCAGCCAAATTATCCGGGACAGGGATAACACCATATATTTT; CDR3 protein: CASSQIIRDRDNTIYF
J gene: TRBJ1-4; D gene: .; clone size: .; V gene: TRBV30; CDR3 DNA: TGTGCCTGGAGTGCCGCGGGGGCGGGTAATGAAAAACTGTTTTTT; CDR3 protein: CAWSAAGAGNEKLFF
J gene: TRBJ2-5; D gene: .; clone size: few; V gene: TRBV28; CDR3 DNA: TGTGCCAGCTCCGATCCACAGGGTAGAGAGACCCAGTACTTC; CDR3 protein: CASSDPQGRETQYF
J gene: TRBJ2-1; D gene: TRBD2; clone size: few; V gene: TRBV7-2; CDR3 DNA: TGTGCCAGCAGCCCCCCTGCGGGGGGGCGGGGTGAGCAGTTCTTC; CDR3 protein: CASSPPAGGRGEQFF
J gene: TRBJ2-3; D gene: .; clone size: many; V gene: TRBV20-1; CDR3 DNA: TGCAGTGCTCAAACACCCTCCTTTGACACAGATACGCAGTATTTT; CDR3 protein: CSAQTPSFDTDTQYF
J gene: TRBJ2-6; D gene: .; clone size: few; V gene: TRBV20-1; CDR3 DNA: TGCAGTGCTAGGACTAGACGAAGCTCCGGGGCCAACGTCCTGACTTTC; CDR3 protein: CSARTRRSSGANVLTF
J gene: TRBJ1-1; D gene: TRBD1; clone size: many; V gene: TRBV12-3/TRBV12-4; CDR3 DNA: TGTGCCAGCAGTAAAGGACAGGGGGGGAACACTGAAGCTTTCTTT; CDR3 protein: CASSKGQGGNTEAFF
J gene: TRBJ2-1; D gene: TRBD2; clone size: few; V gene: TRBV29-1; CDR3 DNA: TGCAGCGCGAGGGGGACTAGCGACAATGAGCAGTTCTTC; CDR3 protein: CSARGTSDNEQFF
J gene: TRBJ1-5; D gene: .; clone size: few; V gene: TRBV6-5; CDR3 DNA: TGTGCCAGCAGTTACTCGCGGGATAGCAATCAGCCCCAGCATTTT; CDR3 protein: CASSYSRDSNQPQHF
J gene: TRBJ2-5; D gene: .; clone size: many; V gene: TRBV5-1; CDR3 DNA: TGCGCCAGCAGGCCGGGGACGGGGGAGACCCAGTACTTC; CDR3 protein: CASRPGTGETQYF
J gene: TRBJ2-2; D gene: .; clone size: few; V gene: TRBV6-5; CDR3 DNA: TGTGCCAGCAGACGGGGCCCGAACACCGGGGAGCTGTTTTTT; CDR3 protein: CASRRGPNTGELFF
J gene: TRBJ1-2; D gene: .; clone size: few; V gene: TRBV29-1; CDR3 DNA: TGCAGCGTTGAATGGTCCCATAACTATGGCTACACCTTC; CDR3 protein: CSVEWSHNYGYTF
J gene: TRBJ1-3; D gene: .; clone size: .; V gene: TRBV12-3/TRBV12-4; CDR3 DNA: TGTGCCAGCAAGAACTCTGGAAACACCATATATTTT; CDR3 protein: CASKNSGNTIYF